This TCR beta chain originates from a study of shared clonotypes between healthy human individuals. This CDR3 is built from 12 residues. Germline values: CDR1 MGHRA, CDR2 YSYEKL. The assay ran at deep level. Profiling relied on immunoSEQ multiplex PCR, and the TCRdb table lists in-frame clones only, not all of them. Among around 620,000 clones, around 95% were seen once, and the ten largest hold approximately 0.11%. Remarks on this clone: Other DNA sequences in the sample encode the same CDR3.

CD45RO-negative, CCR7-selected cells formed the naive CD8 fraction, which excluded terminally differentiated effector memory CD45RA+ cells. The genes are TRBV4-1 and TRBJ2-5, with D uncertain. Near its end, the DNA agrees better with TRBJ2-7, so the J call may be wrong. Sequenced material: naive CD8+ T cells sorted from blood. The clonotype comes from a young woman in good health. The CDR3 loop is CASSQGTYEQYF. The DNA of the CDR3 is TGCGCCAGCAGCCAAGGAACCTACGAGCAGTACTTC.